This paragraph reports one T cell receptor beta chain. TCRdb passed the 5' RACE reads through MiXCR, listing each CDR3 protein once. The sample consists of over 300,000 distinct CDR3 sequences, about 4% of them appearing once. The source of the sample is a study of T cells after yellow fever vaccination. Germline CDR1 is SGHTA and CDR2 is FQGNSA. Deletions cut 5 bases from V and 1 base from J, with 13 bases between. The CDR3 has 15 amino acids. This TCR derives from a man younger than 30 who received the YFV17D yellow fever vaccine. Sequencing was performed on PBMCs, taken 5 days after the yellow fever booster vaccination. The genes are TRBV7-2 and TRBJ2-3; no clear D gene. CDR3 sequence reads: CASSNTRIGTDTQYF. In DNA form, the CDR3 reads TGTGCCAGCAGCAATACCCGGATTGGCACAGATACGCAGTATTTT.